This TCR beta chain comes out of a study of T cells in Graves' hyperthyroidism and ophthalmopathy. V trimming: 1 base; J trimming: 8 bases; junction bases outside the gene matches: 21. The germline V gene encodes CDR1 SGHTA and CDR2 FQGNSA. This CDR3 has 21 residues. Researchers amplified the TCR beta CDR3 regions from RNA transcripts. A first-round RT-PCR of the TCR CDR3 used the HTBI primer set. TCRdb reprocessed the multiplex PCR reads with MiXCR, giving one entry per CDR3 protein. Seen here are 500,000 to 550,000 distinct CDR3 sequences, just under 20% observed once, and the top ten hold 40% to 50%.

The source of this sequence is a man between 40 and 49 years old with Graves' ophthalmopathy. Sequencing was done on a sample of blood. V and J are TRBV7-2 and TRBJ2-1; 12 nucleotides line up with TRBD2. The CDR3 coding sequence is TGTGCCAGCAGCTTAGGTTTGTGGACACGAACGACTAGCGGGAGAGGGCATGAGCAGTTCTTC. Translating gives CASSLGLWTRTTSGRGHEQFF.